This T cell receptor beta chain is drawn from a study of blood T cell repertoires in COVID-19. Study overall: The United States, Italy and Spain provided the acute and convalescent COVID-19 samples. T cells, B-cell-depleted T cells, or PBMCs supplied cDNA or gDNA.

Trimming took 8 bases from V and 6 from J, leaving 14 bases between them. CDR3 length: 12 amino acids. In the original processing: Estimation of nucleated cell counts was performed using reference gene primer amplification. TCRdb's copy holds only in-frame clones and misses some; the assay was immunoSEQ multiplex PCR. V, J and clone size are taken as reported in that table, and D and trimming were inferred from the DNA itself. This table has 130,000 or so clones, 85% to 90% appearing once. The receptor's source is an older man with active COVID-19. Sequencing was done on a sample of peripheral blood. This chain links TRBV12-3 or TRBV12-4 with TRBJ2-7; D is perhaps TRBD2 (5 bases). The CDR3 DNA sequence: TGTGCCAGCGGGTCAGCCGCGGGCGAGCAGTACTTC. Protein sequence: CASGSAAGEQYF.